One sample yielded the 18 T cell receptor beta chains listed below, sequenced in a study of prognosis after radiotherapy for stage I lung cancer. From genomic DNA, TCR beta CDR3 was amplified by two-round multiplex PCR. First-round PCR used primers specific to each TRBV and TRBJ gene. TCRdb processed the multiplex PCR reads anew with MiXCR; each CDR3 protein has one entry. The sample carries over 15,000 distinct CDR3 sequences, under 50% recorded once. Specimen: PBMCs, collected before or after stereotactic body radiation therapy (not recorded which). These receptors were collected from a donor over 45 with non-small cell lung cancer.

The CDR3 region has the DNA TGTGCCAGCATGCTATGGGACAGGTACGACCAGCCCCAGCATTTT. Translated, it gives CASMLWDRYDQPQHF. The J gene is TRBJ1-5, the V gene TRBV6-1, with 8 bases aligning to TRBD1. The CDR3 is made up of 15 amino acids. Losses at the gene ends were 7 bases for V and 7 bases for J; bases not matched to a gene: 12. Germline assignment: CDR1 MNHNS and CDR2 SASEGT.

At least ten counts were recorded for this clonotype. The chain carries TRBV28 and TRBJ1-3; D gene unclear. Deletions cut 2 bases from V and 4 bases from J, with 6 bases between. This CDR3 region has 13 residues. Germline lookup yields CDR1 MDHEN and CDR2 SYDVKM. CDR3 loop: CASSLTAGNTIYF. CDR3 nucleotides: TGTGCCAGCAGTTTAACGGCGGGAAACACCATATATTTT.

This clonotype has a count of ten or more. The V call is TRBV28, the J call TRBJ1-5; D is undetermined. This CDR3 is built from 15 residues. Germline V gene data show CDR1 as MDHEN and CDR2 as SYDVKM. V was shortened by 3 bases and J by 7 bases, with 16 bases between the two germline ends. CDR3 coding DNA: TGTGCCAGCAGTTTGAGGGCCCGGCCATGGCAGCCCCAGCATTTT. Translation gives CASSLRARPWQPQHF.

This clonotype was observed many times. The chain is built from TRBV12-3 or TRBV12-4 and TRBJ1-4; 7 bases align to TRBD1. Losses at the gene ends were 6 bases for V and 8 bases for J; bases not matched to a gene: 9. The CDR3 loop spans 14 amino acids. The CDR3: CASSPQTGNEKLFF. The DNA of the CDR3 is TGTGCCAGCAGCCCTCAGACAGGGAACGAAAAACTGTTTTTT.

This clonotype was recorded many times. In DNA form, the CDR3 reads TGCGCCAGCAGCCAAGCCCTCGGAAACCTTTTGACAGATACGCAGTATTTT. This translates into CASSQALGNLLTDTQYF. This chain uses TRBV4-1 with TRBJ2-3; D uncertain. V was trimmed by 1 base and J by 3 bases, leaving 17 bases between them. Germline assignment: CDR1 MGHRA and CDR2 YSYEKL. This CDR3 comprises 17 residues.

This clonotype counts as medium-sized (0.01 to 0.1%). The chain links TRBV12-5 to TRBJ1-2; D call uncertain. This CDR3 is built from 11 residues. The germline V and J ends were trimmed by 2 bases and 8 bases, with 6 bases remaining between them. Germline values: CDR1 LGHNT, CDR2 FRNRAP. The chain's CDR3 is CASGLTFGYTF. The CDR3 nucleotides are TGTGCTAGTGGTTTGACATTCGGCTACACCTTC.

In the case of this clonotype: With a far larger clone one base away, a read error is the likely cause. The rearrangement uses TRBV6-2 or TRBV6-3 and TRBJ2-4; D might be TRBD2 (6 bases). Germline V CDR1 and CDR2: MNHEY, SVGEGT. The CDR3 sequence is 14 residues long. V gave up 6 bases and J gave up 2 bases, with 11 bases separating them. The CDR3 spells CASRGLLSKNIQYF. CDR3 coding DNA: TGTGCCAGCAGGGGACTCTTATCCAAAAACATTCAGTACTTC.

As concerns this clonotype: A read error likely explains this, since a far larger clone differs by one base. V and J are TRBV6-5 and TRBJ1-1; a weak D match, TRBD1 (5 bases). This CDR3 spans 14 amino acids. The V and J ends lost 5 bases and 4 bases respectively, with 14 bases between them. CDR1 is MNHEY and CDR2 is SVGAGI in the germline V gene. The CDR3: CASSARLGVTEAFF. The DNA for the CDR3 is TGTGCCAGCAGTGCCCGGCTAGGGGTCACTGAAGCTTTCTTT.

By sample share, this clonotype is medium-sized. V gene TRBV28 combines with J gene TRBJ2-6; D not resolved. The CDR3 covers 16 residues. Germline CDR1 MDHEN, CDR2 SYDVKM. Trimming removed 5 bases from V and 0 bases from J, with 11 bases in between. CDR3 DNA: TGTGCCAGCAGTCCGGACGGCCTCTCTGGGGCCAACGTCCTGACTTTC. Its protein is CASSPDGLSGANVLTF.

This clonotype counts as medium-sized (0.01 to 0.1%). V gene TRBV6-9 combines with J gene TRBJ2-7, with a weak D call TRBD2 (6 bases). The germline V gene encodes CDR1 MNHGY and CDR2 SVAAGI. The CDR3 is 13 amino acids. With 8 bases removed from V and 0 bases from J, the gap between germline ends came to 11 bases. The CDR3 spells CASQRTTSYEQYF. CDR3 in DNA: TGTGCCAGCCAGAGGACTACCTCCTACGAGCAGTACTTC.

The chain combines TRBV5-1 with TRBJ1-6, with D hard to call. Trimming took 0 bases from V and 10 from J, leaving 14 bases between them. Germline lookup yields CDR1 SGHRS and CDR2 YFSETQ. The CDR3 contains 15 residues. The CDR3 bases are TGCGCCAGCAGCTTGGTTCCAGAAGAGGTGTCACCCCTCCACTTT. This gives the protein CASSLVPEEVSPLHF. Supplemented by reference TRBV5-1 and TRBJ1-6, the full variable domain reads KAGVTQTPRYLIKTRGQQVTLSCSPISGHRSVSWYQQTPGQGLQFLFEYFSETQRNKGNFPGRFSGRQFSNSRSEMNVSTLELGDSALYLCASSLVPEEVSPLHFGNGTRLTVT.

In this sample, this clonotype turned up many times. This chain connects TRBV5-1 to TRBJ2-7; D not resolved. Trimming removed 1 base from V and 6 bases from J, with 8 bases in between. Looked up from germline, CDR1 is SGHRS and CDR2 is YFSETQ. The CDR3 consists of 12 residues. CDR3 loop: CASSLKWGEQYF. CDR3 sequence (DNA): TGCGCCAGCAGCTTGAAATGGGGCGAGCAGTACTTC.

At least ten counts were recorded for this clonotype. This sequence joins TRBV12-5 and TRBJ2-7, with a possible D match to TRBD2 (5 bases). Germline values: CDR1 LGHNT, CDR2 FRNRAP. The V end was cut by 1 base, the J end by 2 bases, with 18 bases between. The CDR3 consists of 17 residues. CDR3 protein: CASGLAVYMGEAYEQYF. DNA for the CDR3: TGTGCTAGTGGTTTGGCAGTCTATATGGGAGAGGCCTACGAGCAGTACTTC.

The sample holds a few counts of this clonotype. This clone may be a read error of a much larger clone one base away. The genes are TRBV6-2 or TRBV6-3 and TRBJ1-4; the D gene is possibly TRBD1 (5 bases). V lost 5 bases and J 12 bases, leaving 16 bases between the germline ends. Germline lookup yields CDR1 MNHEY and CDR2 SVGEGT. CDR3 size: 13 residues. The CDR3 region has the DNA TGTGCCAGCAGTCCAGTCCTACAGGAAGAACTGTTTTTT. Its translation: CASSPVLQEELFF.

The gene calls are TRBV10-2 and TRBJ1-2; unclear D gene. This CDR3 contains 11 residues. Germline V gene sequence: CDR1 WSHSY, CDR2 SAAADI. Trimming pared 5 bases from V and 9 bases from J, leaving 10 bases between. DNA of the CDR3: TGCGCCAGCAGTCCCCTTCTATGCTACACCTTC. Protein: CASSPLLCYTF.

This clonotype has more than one count but fewer than ten. The chain uses TRBV7-8 and TRBJ2-1; 12 bases agree with TRBD1. The V gene's germline CDR1 is SGHVS and CDR2 FQNEAQ. The junction had 7 bases not matched to a gene; V was cut back by 2 bases and J by 8 bases. This CDR3 has 16 amino acids. The CDR3 DNA follows: TGTGCCAGCAGCTTACCGGGACAGGGGGCTCTAGATGAGCAGTTCTTC. Protein: CASSLPGQGALDEQFF.

The chain uses TRBV6-1 and TRBJ2-2; 9 nucleotides align to TRBD2. This CDR3 contains 15 residues. V shed 7 bases, J shed 5 bases, and the junction held 8 bases outside the gene matches. Germline assignment: CDR1 MNHNS and CDR2 SASEGT. Here the CDR3 reads CASTSGVAGTGELFF. The CDR3 DNA is TGTGCCAGCACTAGCGGGGTGGCCGGTACCGGGGAGCTGTTTTTT.

The chain combines TRBV28 with TRBJ1-4; D is unclear. Trimming cost V 8 bases and J 8 bases, with 9 bases left between them. Germline values: CDR1 MDHEN, CDR2 SYDVKM. The CDR3 runs 11 residues. CDR3 in amino acids: CASGTREKLFF. The CDR3 DNA reads TGTGCCAGCGGAACTAGGGAAAAACTGTTTTTT.